This T cell receptor (beta chain) was captured by sequencing in a study of blood T cell repertoires in COVID-19. Across the whole study: Italy, Spain and the United States were the sources of the convalescent and acute COVID-19 samples.

Measured with immunoSEQ multiplex PCR; TCRdb has only the in-frame clones, and not every one. Among about 270,000 clones listed, over 75% were seen once. The germline CDR1 and CDR2 sequences are SGHAT and FQNNGV. Trimming at V came to 1 base and at J to 8 bases, leaving 12 bases not matched to a gene. There are 16 residues in the CDR3. In Cohort 3, a recovered donor had either two negative PCRs, clearance, or symptom resolution. The chain employs TRBV11-2 and TRBJ1-2; 8 positions match TRBD1. Sample: PBMCs or T cells enriched from blood (not recorded which). The source is a woman aged 18 to 35 who had recovered from COVID-19. The CDR3 sequence: CASSLADRGISKGYTF. The CDR3, as DNA: TGTGCCAGCAGCTTAGCTGACAGGGGAATTTCGAAGGGCTACACCTTC.